A selection of T cell receptor beta chains follows, all from one sample in a study of T-cell memory formation after mild COVID-19. TCRdb fed the 5' RACE reads into MiXCR, producing one record per CDR3 protein. The sample includes 300,000 to 400,000 distinct CDR3 sequences, roughly an eighth of them seen just once. Material for sequencing was PBMCs or a T cell subset sorted from them (not recorded which). The receptors were sampled from a man aged 18-30 years who had mild COVID-19 (a few samples of this study predate the infection). Cell type and time point are not known. Both conserved end residues are part of each CDR3. Each record gives: clone size, J gene, D gene, V gene, CDR3 DNA, CDR3 protein. A D gene is named only where the DNA matches it firmly. Size tells how often a clone was seen (once, few, many) or the class of an expanded clone, and some rows leave it out.

clone size: many; J gene: TRBJ1-4; D gene: NA; V gene: TRBV3-1; CDR3 DNA: TGTGCCAGCAGTGATACCGGGACCACTACTGAAAAACTGTTTTTT; CDR3 protein: CASSDTGTTTEKLFF
clone size: NA; J gene: TRBJ1-2; D gene: TRBD1; V gene: TRBV4-1; CDR3 DNA: TGCGCCAGCAGCCAGTTCGTCACCGGGACAGGAATTCATATCAACTATGGCTACACCTTC; CDR3 protein: CASSQFVTGTGIHINYGYTF
clone size: NA; J gene: TRBJ2-3; D gene: NA; V gene: TRBV2; CDR3 DNA: TGTGCCAGCATTGGAAAGGGCGGGAGCACAGATACGCAGTATTTT; CDR3 protein: CASIGKGGSTDTQYF
clone size: few; J gene: TRBJ2-5; D gene: NA; V gene: TRBV7-9; CDR3 DNA: TGTGCCAGCAGCTTAGGAGGACAGCTCCAAGAGACCCAGTACTTC; CDR3 protein: CASSLGGQLQETQYF
clone size: few; J gene: TRBJ2-5; D gene: NA; V gene: TRBV12-3/TRBV12-4; CDR3 DNA: TGTGCCAGCAGTTTAGTAGGGGGAATCGAGACCCAGTACTTC; CDR3 protein: CASSLVGGIETQYF
clone size: few; J gene: TRBJ2-5; D gene: TRBD1; V gene: TRBV4-1; CDR3 DNA: TGCGCCAGCAGCCAAACCGACAGGGGTCTTGGGGAGACCCAGTACTTC; CDR3 protein: CASSQTDRGLGETQYF
clone size: few; J gene: TRBJ2-1; D gene: TRBD1; V gene: TRBV4-2; CDR3 DNA: TGTGCCAAGCCGCACAGGGGGTCCAATGAGCAGTTCTTC; CDR3 protein: CAKPHRGSNEQFF
clone size: many; J gene: TRBJ1-2; D gene: TRBD1; V gene: TRBV6-5; CDR3 DNA: TGTGCCAGCAGTTGGAGAACAGGGGGCAGCGATGGCTACACCTTC; CDR3 protein: CASSWRTGGSDGYTF
clone size: NA; J gene: TRBJ1-6; D gene: TRBD1; V gene: TRBV19; CDR3 DNA: TGTGCCAGTGGACGGGACAGGGGTTCACCCCTCCACTTT; CDR3 protein: CASGRDRGSPLHF
clone size: NA; J gene: TRBJ1-1; D gene: NA; V gene: TRBV12-5; CDR3 DNA: TGTGCTAGTGATGAGGTTTTGAACACTGAAGCTTTCTTT; CDR3 protein: CASDEVLNTEAFF
clone size: few; J gene: TRBJ1-5; D gene: NA; V gene: TRBV29-1; CDR3 DNA: TGCAGCGTTGTCATGGATACCAATCAGCCCCAGCATTTT; CDR3 protein: CSVVMDTNQPQHF
clone size: NA; J gene: TRBJ1-1; D gene: TRBD1; V gene: TRBV7-6; CDR3 DNA: TGTGCCAGCAGCGTCAGCGGGACAGGGGGCACTGAAGCTTTCTTT; CDR3 protein: CASSVSGTGGTEAFF
clone size: many; J gene: TRBJ2-2; D gene: NA; V gene: TRBV11-3; CDR3 DNA: TGTGCCAGCAGCTTAGGCCGGGGGAACGGGGAGCTGTTTTTT; CDR3 protein: CASSLGRGNGELFF
clone size: few; J gene: TRBJ2-3; D gene: TRBD1; V gene: TRBV5-1; CDR3 DNA: TGCGCCAGCAGCTTGGTACCAGGGGGTGGAGCAGATACGCAGTATTTT; CDR3 protein: CASSLVPGGGADTQYF
clone size: NA; J gene: TRBJ2-2; D gene: NA; V gene: TRBV2; CDR3 DNA: TGTGCCAGCAGTGTGTTGGTAGACACCGGGGAGCTGTTTTTT; CDR3 protein: CASSVLVDTGELFF
clone size: NA; J gene: TRBJ1-6; D gene: NA; V gene: TRBV6-5; CDR3 DNA: TGTGCCAGCAGTTACTCAGTGGCTATGGGGCTCCGAGGCTCACCCCTCCACTTT; CDR3 protein: CASSYSVAMGLRGSPLHF
clone size: NA; J gene: TRBJ2-3; D gene: NA; V gene: TRBV24-1; CDR3 DNA: TGTGCCACCGAATTTATAGATACGCAGTATTTT; CDR3 protein: CATEFIDTQYF
clone size: NA; J gene: TRBJ2-3; D gene: NA; V gene: TRBV5-4; CDR3 DNA: TGTGCCAGCAGCTTGTTGGCGACTAGCACAGATACGCAGTATTTT; CDR3 protein: CASSLLATSTDTQYF
clone size: few; J gene: TRBJ2-5; D gene: TRBD2; V gene: TRBV30; CDR3 DNA: TGTGCCTCCGCGGGGGGGCGGACAGAGACCCAGTACTTC; CDR3 protein: CASAGGRTETQYF
clone size: many; J gene: TRBJ2-1; D gene: NA; V gene: TRBV2; CDR3 DNA: TGTGCCAGCAGTGACATAGCGGTCGAGTTGAATGAGCAGTTCTTC; CDR3 protein: CASSDIAVELNEQFF
clone size: few; J gene: TRBJ2-3; D gene: NA; V gene: TRBV5-1; CDR3 DNA: TGCGCCAGCAGCTTGGGGGACGCAAACAGGGATACGCAGTATTTT; CDR3 protein: CASSLGDANRDTQYF
clone size: NA; J gene: TRBJ1-5; D gene: TRBD1; V gene: TRBV7-2; CDR3 DNA: TGTGCCAGCAGCGCGCAGCCGGGACAGATTAGCAATCAGCCCCAGCATTTT; CDR3 protein: CASSAQPGQISNQPQHF
clone size: few; J gene: TRBJ2-7; D gene: NA; V gene: TRBV5-1; CDR3 DNA: TGCGCCAGCAGCTTGGAGCAGGGCACCTACGAGCAGTACTTC; CDR3 protein: CASSLEQGTYEQYF
clone size: NA; J gene: TRBJ2-3; D gene: NA; V gene: TRBV6-4; CDR3 DNA: TGTGCCAGCAGTGACTCGGGTGTGGCCCAGTATTTT; CDR3 protein: CASSDSGVAQYF
clone size: once; J gene: TRBJ1-5; D gene: NA; V gene: TRBV28; CDR3 DNA: TGTGCCTATGCCAGAGATAGCAATCAGCCCCAGCATTTT; CDR3 protein: CAYARDSNQPQHF
clone size: few; J gene: TRBJ2-5; D gene: NA; V gene: TRBV4-3; CDR3 DNA: TGCGCCAGCAGCCAAGTTGGGGGGAACGAAGAGACCCAGTACTTC; CDR3 protein: CASSQVGGNEETQYF
clone size: many; J gene: TRBJ2-2; D gene: TRBD1; V gene: TRBV5-1; CDR3 DNA: TGCGCCAGCACCTCCTCCGGACAGGGGAACACCGGGGAGCTGTTTTTT; CDR3 protein: CASTSSGQGNTGELFF
clone size: NA; J gene: TRBJ2-1; D gene: TRBD2; V gene: TRBV6-1; CDR3 DNA: TGTGCCAGCAGTGAAACCGGGGGGGCCCAGGGTGAGCAGTTCTTC; CDR3 protein: CASSETGGAQGEQFF
clone size: NA; J gene: TRBJ1-2; D gene: NA; V gene: TRBV12-3/TRBV12-4; CDR3 DNA: TGTGCCAGCACCCTAGGGATTATCTATGGCTACACCTTC; CDR3 protein: CASTLGIIYGYTF
clone size: few; J gene: TRBJ2-3; D gene: NA; V gene: TRBV25-1; CDR3 DNA: TGTGCCAGCAGTGAATGGTTACAGTCTAGCACAGATACGCAGTATTTT; CDR3 protein: CASSEWLQSSTDTQYF
clone size: NA; J gene: TRBJ1-2; D gene: TRBD1; V gene: TRBV7-2; CDR3 DNA: TGTGCCAGCAGCTTACCCCAGGGACAGGGGTACTATGGCTACACCTTC; CDR3 protein: CASSLPQGQGYYGYTF
clone size: NA; J gene: TRBJ1-4; D gene: TRBD1; V gene: TRBV7-7; CDR3 DNA: TGTGCTAGCAGCCAAGGGGGCTCGCCTAATGAAAAACTGTTTTTT; CDR3 protein: CASSQGGSPNEKLFF
clone size: NA; J gene: TRBJ1-6; D gene: TRBD1; V gene: TRBV10-3; CDR3 DNA: TGTGCCATCAGTGAGCGGACAGGGGGTAATTCACCCCTCCACTTT; CDR3 protein: CAISERTGGNSPLHF
clone size: few; J gene: TRBJ1-6; D gene: NA; V gene: TRBV6-1; CDR3 DNA: TGTGCCAGCATACAGGGTGATTCACCCCTCCACTTT; CDR3 protein: CASIQGDSPLHF
clone size: many; J gene: TRBJ2-1; D gene: NA; V gene: TRBV5-1; CDR3 DNA: TGCGCCAGCAGCTTGGCGGGGGGCGACAATGAGCAGTTCTTC; CDR3 protein: CASSLAGGDNEQFF
clone size: NA; J gene: TRBJ1-5; D gene: NA; V gene: TRBV4-1; CDR3 DNA: TGCGCCAGCAGCCAGAGGCAGAGCCTCAATCAGCCCCAGCATTTT; CDR3 protein: CASSQRQSLNQPQHF
clone size: NA; J gene: TRBJ2-1; D gene: TRBD1; V gene: TRBV4-2; CDR3 DNA: TGTGCCAGCAGCCAACCTCGACAGGGCCAGGTATACAATGAGCAGTTCTTC; CDR3 protein: CASSQPRQGQVYNEQFF
clone size: many; J gene: TRBJ2-7; D gene: TRBD1; V gene: TRBV7-6; CDR3 DNA: TGTGCCAGCAGCACAAACCCGGGAAGGGGGCCATACGAGCAGTACTTC; CDR3 protein: CASSTNPGRGPYEQYF
clone size: NA; J gene: TRBJ1-1; D gene: NA; V gene: TRBV7-8; CDR3 DNA: TGTGCCAGCAGCTTAGCAGCCCGACCGAACACTGAAGCTTTCTTT; CDR3 protein: CASSLAARPNTEAFF
clone size: NA; J gene: TRBJ2-1; D gene: TRBD1; V gene: TRBV7-2; CDR3 DNA: TGTGCCAGCAGCGGGCTAGGGGACAGGGTCCACTTC; CDR3 protein: CASSGLGDRVHF